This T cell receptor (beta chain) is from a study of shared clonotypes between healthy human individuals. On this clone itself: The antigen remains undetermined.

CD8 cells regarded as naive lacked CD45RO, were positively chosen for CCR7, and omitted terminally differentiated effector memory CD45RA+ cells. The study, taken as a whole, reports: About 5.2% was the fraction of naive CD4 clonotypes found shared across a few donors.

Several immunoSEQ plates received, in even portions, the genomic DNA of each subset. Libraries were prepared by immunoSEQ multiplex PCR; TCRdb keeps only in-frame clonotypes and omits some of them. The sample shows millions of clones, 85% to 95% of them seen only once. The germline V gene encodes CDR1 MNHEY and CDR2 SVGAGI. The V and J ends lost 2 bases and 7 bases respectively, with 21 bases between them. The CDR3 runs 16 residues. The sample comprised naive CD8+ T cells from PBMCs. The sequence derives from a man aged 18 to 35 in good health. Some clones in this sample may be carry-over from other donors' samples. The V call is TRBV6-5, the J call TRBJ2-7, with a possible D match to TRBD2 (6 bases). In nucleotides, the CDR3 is TGTGCCAGCAGTTACCCCGCCCGGGACGGGGGTTGGGAGCAGTACTTC. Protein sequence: CASSYPARDGGWEQYF.